A single sample gave rise to the 27 T cell receptor beta chains below, sequenced in a study of T cells in Graves' hyperthyroidism and ophthalmopathy (dated by TCRdb to about 2019). Libraries came from multiplex PCR. Sequencing was performed on an Illumina HiSeq 2000. TCR beta CDR3 regions were amplified from RNA transcripts. A first-round RT-PCR of the TCR CDR3 used the HTBI primer set with the Qiagen OneStep RT-PCR kit. TCRdb's own reprocessing of the public reads used fastp at Q25 and MiXCR and kept productive beta chains. Each CDR3 protein appears once, grouped with its most common genes and DNA. The sample table holds under 600,000 distinct CDR3 sequences, of which approximately 16% were seen once. 3% to 4% of the sample is in the top ten clones. Sequencing was done on a sample of blood. The receptors shown here come from a woman aged 35 to 49 with Graves' ophthalmopathy.

This clonotype was detected a few times. The chain joins TRBV9 to TRBJ2-3; unclear D gene. The CDR3 is 15 amino acids. V was clipped by 0 bases and J by 0 bases, with 8 bases between them. The germline V gene has CDR1 SGDLS and CDR2 YYNGEE. CDR3 loop: CASSVVSTSTDTQYF. CDR3 bases: TGTGCCAGCAGCGTAGTGTCGACAAGCACAGATACGCAGTATTTT.

This clonotype was seen at least ten times. The junction shows a germline mismatch at one end, possibly a read error. The V call is TRBV11-2, the J call TRBJ2-7, with no clear D. CDR3 size: 14 residues. Germline V gives CDR1 SGHAT, CDR2 FQNNGV. The DNA of the CDR3 is TGTGCCAACAGCCCACTGACTGGCGGCTACGAGCAGTACTTC. It codes for CANSPLTGGYEQYF.

This clonotype was seen at least ten times. The junction and the germline gene differ at one end; a read error may be behind it. The rearrangement uses TRBV27 and TRBJ1-5, with no clear D. The CDR3 is 13 residues long. The germline CDR1 and CDR2 sequences are MNHEY and SMNVEV (reference sequence). CDR3 protein: CASSLSSNQPQHF. The CDR3 nucleotides are TGTGCCAGCAGCTTATCTAGCAATCAGCCCCAGCATTTT.

This clonotype was counted a few times. This could be a read error, since a much larger clone is one nucleotide away. This is likely a read error, given that the CDR3 carries no conserved phenylalanine or tryptophan at its end. The rearrangement joins TRBV10-3 to TRBJ1-1; 7 bases map to TRBD1. The junction had 7 bases not matched to a gene; V was cut back by 0 bases and J by 0 bases. This CDR3 contains 17 residues. CDR1 is ENHRY, CDR2 SYGVKD, per germline. CDR3: CAISESGAGGLNTEAFL. For the CDR3, the DNA is TGTGCCATCAGTGAGTCGGGGGCAGGGGGATTGAACACTGAAGCTTTCCTT.

Many counts were recorded for this clonotype. The V call is TRBV7-9, the J call TRBJ2-7; D call uncertain. Trimming left V 1 base short and J 6 bases short, with 10 bases between. CDR1 and CDR2 from the germline V gene are SEHNR and FQNEAQ (reference sequence). The CDR3 is 13 residues long. CDR3 DNA: TGTGCCAGCAGCTTAGGAGGCGCGTCCGAGCAGTACTTC. Translation gives CASSLGGASEQYF.

This clonotype was observed many times. This chain connects TRBV28 to TRBJ2-7, with TRBD1 as a possible D gene (5 bases). The CDR3 runs 15 residues. Trimming took off 3 bases at V and 0 bases at J, with 12 bases between the two ends. The germline V gene encodes CDR1 MDHEN and CDR2 SYDVKM. CDR3 bases: TGTGCCAGCAGTTTGGGCAGGGCCTACTCCTACGAGCAGTACTTC. This codes for CASSLGRAYSYEQYF.

Points on this clonotype: With a much larger clone just one base away, this may be a read error. The rearrangement links TRBV2 to TRBJ2-3, with TRBD2 as a possible D gene (6 bases). V was clipped by 4 bases and J by 2 bases, with 16 bases between them. The CDR3 is 16 residues long. Germline lookup yields CDR1 SNHLY and CDR2 FYNNEI. The CDR3 sequence is CASSGGDGGFTDTQYF. The DNA of the CDR3 is TGTGCCAGCAGTGGCGGGGACGGAGGGTTCACAGATACGCAGTATTTT.

Ten or more counts support this clonotype. The chain uses TRBV30 and TRBJ1-1; 7 nucleotides match TRBD1. The CDR3 loop spans 13 amino acids. The V and J ends lost 3 bases and 4 bases, in that order; junction bases with no gene match: 5. The V gene's germline CDR1 is GTSNPN and CDR2 SVGIG (reference sequence). The CDR3 loop reads CAWSTQGFTEAFF. CDR3 nucleotides: TGTGCCTGGAGCACACAGGGGTTCACTGAAGCTTTCTTT.

This clonotype was observed at least ten times. This rearrangement joins TRBV2 to TRBJ2-2, with a possible D match to TRBD1 (6 bases). CDR1 and CDR2 (germline): SNHLY, FYNNEI. The CDR3 length is 16 residues. V was cut by 8 bases and J by 1 base, with 17 bases left in between. The CDR3 spells CASEQGSVMNTGELFF. Here the CDR3 DNA reads TGTGCCAGCGAACAGGGCAGCGTCATGAACACCGGGGAGCTGTTTTTT.

CDR3 in DNA: TGTGCCAGTAGTATTGGTAATTCACCCCTCCACTTT. Translated, it gives CASSIGNSPLHF. The chain employs TRBV19 and TRBJ1-6, with D unclear. This CDR3 spans 12 amino acids. CDR1 and CDR2 from the germline V gene are LNHDA and SQIVND (reference sequence). V was pared by 3 bases and J by 6 bases, with 3 bases between. The variable domain in full, with the rest retrieved from reference TRBV19 and TRBJ1-6, is DGGITQSPKYLFRKEGQNVTLSCEQNLNHDAMYWYRQDPGQGLRLIYYSQIVNDFQKGDIAEGYSVSREKKESFPLTVTSAQKNPTAFYLCASSIGNSPLHFGNGTRLTVT.

In this sample, this clonotype turned up many times. The chain carries TRBV18 and TRBJ2-5; D not certain. Trimming stripped 1 base from V and 2 bases from J, with 8 bases between. The V gene's germline CDR1 is KGHSH and CDR2 LQKENI. The CDR3 loop spans 14 amino acids. In nucleotides, the CDR3 is TGTGCCAGCTCACCACAGGACGGGCAAGAGACCCAGTACTTC. Translating gives CASSPQDGQETQYF.

The J gene is TRBJ1-5, the V gene TRBV6-9; 8 positions agree with TRBD1. CDR1 and CDR2 (germline): MNHGY, SVAAGI. Unmatched junction bases numbered 10, after V lost 2 bases and J lost 4 bases. The length of the CDR3 is 17 residues. DNA of the CDR3: TGTGCCAGCAGTTATCCCCGTCCACAGGGGGGGAATCAGCCCCAGCATTTT. Translated: CASSYPRPQGGNQPQHF.

The genes are TRBV6-1 and TRBJ2-2, with D perhaps assigned TRBD1 or TRBD2 (5 bases each). This CDR3 region has 14 residues. Germline-derived CDR1 and CDR2 are MNHNS and SASEGT. V was shortened by 7 bases and J by 6 bases, with 15 bases between the two germline ends. Here the CDR3 DNA reads TGTGCCAGCATGGTGAGGGGCGCCTCCGGGGAGCTGTTTTTT. Translation gives CASMVRGASGELFF.

This clonotype was detected only a few times. The chain carries TRBV5-1 and TRBJ1-3; D is ambiguous. The ends were cut back, 0 bases at V and 3 bases at J, with 16 bases in the middle. The CDR3 length is 17 residues. Germline-derived CDR1 and CDR2 are SGHRS and YFSETQ. The CDR3 bases are TGCGCCAGCAGCTTGGACGGCCTCCGAGGCGGTGGAAACACCATATATTTT. Protein: CASSLDGLRGGGNTIYF.

The table lists this clonotype with a few counts. The chain joins TRBV11-2 to TRBJ2-3, with D possibly being TRBD2 (6 bases). Trimming took off 5 bases at V and 4 bases at J, with 19 bases between the two ends. The CDR3 is 16 amino acids. CDR1 is SGHAT and CDR2 is FQNNGV in the germline V gene. The CDR3: CASSPESWGGPDTQYF. The DNA for the CDR3 is TGTGCCAGCAGCCCCGAGAGCTGGGGAGGACCAGATACGCAGTATTTT.

This clonotype came up many times. The rearrangement links TRBV20-1 to TRBJ2-5; 8 positions match TRBD1. Germline CDR1 and CDR2: DFQATT and SNEGSKA (reference sequence). The CDR3 covers 17 residues. The J segment lost 5 bases and the V segment lost 0 bases, leaving 14 bases of the junction unmatched. The CDR3 DNA sequence: TGCAGTGCTAGAGATTATAGTACGACAGGGGACCGGGAGACCCAGTACTTC. The encoded protein is CSARDYSTTGDRETQYF.

This clonotype showed up just a few times. The chain is built from TRBV2 and TRBJ2-3; maybe TRBD1 (5 bases). Trimming removed 8 bases from V and 2 bases from J, with 14 bases in between. Per germline, CDR1 SNHLY and CDR2 FYNNEI. The CDR3 spans 14 residues. Here the CDR3 reads CASADNYHTDTQYF. The CDR3 coding sequence is TGTGCCAGCGCGGACAACTACCACACAGATACGCAGTATTTT.

In this sample, this clonotype turned up once. One base away lies a much larger clone, so this may be a sequencing read error. V usage is TRBV6-5 and J usage is TRBJ1-6; D ambiguous. The germline gives CDR1 MNHEY, CDR2 SVGAGI. The CDR3 runs to 13 residues. V lost 2 bases, J lost 5 bases, and 4 bases lay in between. The CDR3 nucleotides are TGTGCCAGCAGTTACACAGATAATTCACCCCTCCACTTT. Its translation: CASSYTDNSPLHF.

This clonotype was seen many times. This chain joins TRBV9 and TRBJ2-3, with D possibly matching TRBD2 (6 bases). Germline-derived CDR1 and CDR2 are SGDLS and YYNGEE. Trimming took off 3 bases at V and 2 bases at J, with 16 bases between the two ends. The CDR3 has 16 residues. The CDR3 reads CASSGRGDFLTDTQYF. CDR3 coding DNA: TGTGCCAGCAGCGGCCGTGGGGACTTCCTCACAGATACGCAGTATTTT.

In its sample, this clonotype was seen many times. The rearrangement uses TRBV20-1 and TRBJ1-1, with no clear D. Germline assignment: CDR1 DFQATT and CDR2 SNEGSKA (reference sequence). V shed 0 bases and J shed 4 bases, with 15 bases lying between them. The CDR3 runs 15 residues. CDR3 bases: TGCAGTGCTAGAGACCCACAGCGAGGGAGCACTGAAGCTTTCTTT. Protein sequence: CSARDPQRGSTEAFF.

This clonotype was counted ten times or more. This rearrangement joins TRBV6-1 to TRBJ2-7; 8 bases match TRBD2. V lost 4 bases to trimming and J lost 6 bases; unmatched junction nucleotides: 11. There are 15 residues in the CDR3. Germline values: CDR1 MNHNS, CDR2 SASEGT. CDR3 loop: CASSVSGGLRVEQYF. The CDR3 DNA is TGTGCCAGCAGTGTCTCGGGGGGGCTCCGGGTCGAGCAGTACTTC.

This clonotype came up many times. The V and J genes are TRBV10-3 and TRBJ1-1; 7 bases are shared with TRBD1. Germline V lookup: CDR1 ENHRY, CDR2 SYGVKD. The junction had 5 bases not matched to a gene; V was cut back by 2 bases and J by 8 bases. The CDR3 is made up of 13 amino acids. CDR3 nucleotides: TGTGCCATCAGTGAGGACAGGGTCCCCGAAGCTTTCTTT. Its translation is CAISEDRVPEAFF.

This clonotype was counted at least ten times. The V call is TRBV7-2, the J call TRBJ2-1; TRBD2 aligns across 10 bases. With V trimmed by 2 bases and J by 9 bases, 7 bases remained unmatched. Germline lookup yields CDR1 SGHTA and CDR2 FQGNSA. CDR3 size: 15 residues. The CDR3 reads CASSLRAGGASEQFF. In DNA, the CDR3 is TGTGCCAGCAGCTTACGAGCGGGGGGGGCGAGTGAGCAGTTCTTC.

The genes are TRBV28 and TRBJ2-7; 7 bases line up with TRBD2. The length of the CDR3 is 14 residues. Unmatched junction bases numbered 7, after V lost 6 bases and J lost 2 bases. Germline V gene sequence: CDR1 MDHEN, CDR2 SYDVKM. CDR3 loop: CASRGGTAPYEQYF. DNA for the CDR3: TGTGCCAGCAGGGGAGGGACCGCCCCCTACGAGCAGTACTTC.

The rearrangement links TRBV27 to TRBJ1-4; a weak D match, TRBD1 (5 bases). With 5 bases removed from V and 5 bases from J, the gap between germline ends came to 21 bases. Germline V CDR1 and CDR2: MNHEY, SMNVEV (reference sequence). The CDR3 has 17 residues. CDR3 region: CASSPLTQGVGNEKLFF. In DNA form, the CDR3 reads TGTGCCAGCAGTCCACTAACGCAGGGTGTTGGGAATGAAAAACTGTTTTTT.

This clonotype was seen at least ten times. The chain has TRBV2 and TRBJ1-1; 8 nucleotides agree with TRBD1. This CDR3 contains 15 residues. Germline CDR1 SNHLY, CDR2 FYNNEI. The J segment lost 1 base and the V segment lost 6 bases, leaving 7 bases of the junction unmatched. CDR3 sequence: CASRLLGTGNTEAFF. CDR3 in DNA: TGTGCCAGCAGACTTCTCGGGACAGGGAACACTGAAGCTTTCTTT.

This CDR3 reads CASSVVGDEQFF. The CDR3, as DNA: TGTGCCAGCAGCGTCGTCGGGGATGAGCAGTTCTTC. The chain has TRBV7-9 and TRBJ2-1, with D possibly TRBD2 on 5 matching bases. The CDR3 is made up of 12 amino acids. Per germline, CDR1 SEHNR and CDR2 FQNEAQ (reference sequence). V was pared by 5 bases and J by 8 bases, with 10 bases between. Full variable domain (missing parts from reference TRBV7-9 and TRBJ2-1): DTGVSQNPRHKITKRGQNVTFRCDPISEHNRLYWYRQTLGQGPEFLTYFQNEAQLEKSRLLSDRFSAERPKGSFSTLEIQRTEQGDSAMYLCASSVVGDEQFFGPGTRLTVL.